The 27 T cell receptor beta chains presented below share a single source sample, sequenced in a study of HIV-infected patients and healthy controls. Alpha and beta constant-region primers primed reverse transcription of about 500 ng RNA. Separate chain-specific third strand synthesis with multiplexing indices produced the alpha and beta libraries. From the 5' RACE reads, TCRdb called clonotypes with MiXCR, one entry per CDR3 protein. Of approximately 11,000 distinct CDR3 sequences listed, nearly 6% were seen once; the top ten hold 25% to 35%. Follow-up blood was drawn about 14 weeks, roughly three months, after antiretroviral therapy began. All unsorted peripheral T cells were captured because whole blood was used without fractionation. The sequenced sample was blood, obtained during antiretroviral therapy. The receptors originated from an adult with HIV infection. The donor label of this sample is uncertain.

This clonotype was picked up many times. The chain links TRBV6-5 to TRBJ1-6, with D possibly matching TRBD1 (6 bases). Germline values: CDR1 MNHEY, CDR2 SVGAGI. V was cut by 5 bases and J by 0 bases, with 14 bases left in between. The CDR3 is made up of 17 amino acids. The CDR3 sequence: CASSPRQDSSYNSPLHF. CDR3 DNA: TGTGCCAGCAGTCCAAGACAGGATAGCTCCTATAATTCACCCCTCCACTTT.

This clonotype is large within its sample. This chain uses TRBV11-3 with TRBJ2-3; 15 bases match TRBD2. V was pared by 5 bases and J by 5 bases, with 2 bases of the junction left unmatched. CDR3 length equals 15 residues. Germline values: CDR1 SGHNT, CDR2 YENEEA. CDR3 protein: CASSEGLAGGDTQYF. The CDR3 DNA sequence: TGTGCCAGCAGCGAGGGACTAGCGGGAGGAGATACGCAGTATTTT.

In its sample, this clonotype was seen many times. The V and J genes are TRBV10-3 and TRBJ2-3, with TRBD2 matching over 7 bases. The CDR3 consists of 12 residues. Germline values: CDR1 ENHRY, CDR2 SYGVKD. Unmatched junction bases numbered 0, after V lost 8 bases and J lost 1 base. CDR3 sequence reads: CAILAGTDTQYF. Here the CDR3 DNA reads TGTGCCATCCTAGCGGGCACAGATACGCAGTATTTT.

This clonotype is medium-sized by share. The chain joins TRBV5-6 to TRBJ1-1; D may be TRBD1 (5 bases). V lost 1 base and J 4 bases, leaving 14 bases between the germline ends. The CDR3 covers 15 residues. Germline lookup yields CDR1 SGHDT and CDR2 YYEEEE. The CDR3 loop is CASSLRSSGGTEAFF. The CDR3 coding sequence is TGTGCCAGCAGCTTGAGATCATCGGGGGGCACTGAAGCTTTCTTT.

This clonotype was picked up many times. The V gene is TRBV7-8, the J gene TRBJ2-3; the match to TRBD2 covers 7 bases. V trimming: 3 bases; J trimming: 6 bases; junction bases outside the gene matches: 9. The germline V gene encodes CDR1 SGHVS and CDR2 FQNEAQ. CDR3 length: 15 amino acids. The chain's CDR3 is CASSFQSGTGDTQYF. The CDR3 DNA is TGTGCCAGCAGCTTTCAAAGCGGGACGGGGGATACGCAGTATTTT.

By sample share, this clonotype is medium-sized. CDR3 region: CASRRQESGANVLTF. Written as DNA, the CDR3 is TGTGCCAGCAGACGACAGGAATCTGGGGCCAACGTCCTGACTTTC. This chain uses TRBV12-3 or TRBV12-4 with TRBJ2-6; TRBD1 is a possible D gene (6 bases). CDR3 size: 15 residues. V was clipped by 6 bases and J by 1 base, with 10 bases between them.

This clonotype was counted many times. The V gene is TRBV5-5, the J gene TRBJ2-3, with 13 bases fitting TRBD2. Germline CDR1 is SGHKS and CDR2 is YYEKEE (reference sequence). The CDR3 extends over 17 amino acids. Trimming at V came to 4 bases and at J to 0 bases, leaving 5 bases not matched to a gene. CDR3 DNA: TGTGCCAGCAGCATACTAGCGGGGGGGACGAGCACAGATACGCAGTATTTT. Its protein product is CASSILAGGTSTDTQYF.

Sample share makes this clonotype medium-sized. The J gene is TRBJ2-2, the V gene TRBV12-3 or TRBV12-4, with 8 positions matching TRBD2. The CDR3 length is 15 residues. Trimming at V came to 6 bases and at J to 8 bases, leaving 11 bases not matched to a gene. The CDR3 reads CASRLRSGSGGELFF. CDR3 in DNA: TGTGCCAGCAGACTAAGGAGCGGGAGTGGAGGGGAGCTGTTTTTT.

This clonotype showed up many times. The genes are TRBV10-3 and TRBJ1-1; D not certain. The CDR3 runs 11 residues. Germline CDR1 is ENHRY and CDR2 is SYGVKD. DNA for the CDR3: TGTGCAGCTTCGGGTAGCACTGAAGCTTTCTTT. Its translation is CAASGSTEAFF.

This clonotype has ten or more counts. The J gene is TRBJ1-5, the V gene TRBV15, with D unclear. CDR1 and CDR2 from the germline V gene are LNHNV and YYDKDF (reference sequence). The CDR3 is 18 amino acids. Deletions cut 0 bases from V and 2 bases from J, with 17 bases between. CDR3: CATSRDNFKMRGNQPQHF. CDR3 coding DNA: TGTGCCACCAGCAGAGATAATTTCAAAATGAGGGGCAATCAGCCCCAGCATTTT.

This clonotype occurred many times. V gene TRBV12-5 combines with J gene TRBJ1-2; no reliable D call. Deletions cut 6 bases from V and 6 bases from J, with 11 bases between. CDR1 is LGHNT, CDR2 FRNRAP, per germline. The CDR3 covers 12 residues. CDR3 sequence reads: CASGGQAHGYTF. The DNA of the CDR3 is TGTGCTAGTGGCGGTCAGGCGCATGGCTACACCTTC.

This clonotype has ten or more counts. CDR3 bases: TGCAGTGCTAGCCTTGGGACTAGCGGGGCTTTGGGGGACACCGGGGAGCTGTTTTTT. Translated, it gives CSASLGTSGALGDTGELFF. The chain links TRBV20-1 to TRBJ2-2, with 13 bases lining up with TRBD2. The CDR3 extends over 19 amino acids. Germline V gives CDR1 DFQATT, CDR2 SNEGSKA (reference sequence). The ends lost 3 bases at V and 3 bases at J; junction bases unmatched: 13.

By share, this clonotype ranks as medium-sized. The chain couples TRBV11-2 to TRBJ2-6; 12 bases align to TRBD1. This CDR3 spans 17 amino acids. CDR1 and CDR2 (germline): SGHAT, FQNNGV. J lost 3 bases, V lost 6 bases, and 6 bases had no gene match. CDR3 protein: CASRGTGGAFGANVLTF. The DNA of the CDR3 is TGTGCCAGCAGGGGGACAGGGGGCGCGTTTGGGGCCAACGTCCTGACTTTC.

This clonotype was seen a few times. The rearrangement uses TRBV11-2 and TRBJ2-5; 7 bases agree with TRBD2. Germline CDR1 SGHAT, CDR2 FQNNGV. V was pared by 6 bases and J by 5 bases, with 12 bases of the junction left unmatched. CDR3 length: 15 amino acids. The CDR3 is CASSPLATIRETQYF. As DNA, the CDR3 is TGTGCCAGCAGTCCACTAGCGACTATTCGGGAGACCCAGTACTTC.

This clonotype was detected many times. The chain has TRBV12-5 and TRBJ1-1; maybe TRBD1 (5 bases). Germline V gives CDR1 LGHNT, CDR2 FRNRAP. The CDR3 has 12 residues. The germline V and J ends were trimmed by 5 bases and 3 bases, with 7 bases remaining between them. The CDR3 reads CASGPGDTEAFF. The CDR3 nucleotides read TGTGCTAGTGGTCCGGGGGACACTGAAGCTTTCTTT.

Judged by abundance, this clonotype is medium-sized. CDR3 in amino acids: CASSPVGGEGNGYTF. The CDR3 DNA sequence: TGTGCCAGCAGCCCGGTAGGGGGTGAAGGAAATGGCTACACCTTC. This chain uses TRBV5-6 with TRBJ1-2; D may be TRBD1 (6 bases). CDR1 and CDR2 from the germline V gene are SGHDT and YYEEEE. The germline V and J ends were trimmed by 4 bases and 6 bases, with 19 bases remaining between them. This CDR3 contains 15 residues.

This clonotype has a count of ten or more. The genes are TRBV19 and TRBJ2-1, with D perhaps matching TRBD2 (5 bases). Trimming left V 1 base short and J 7 bases short, with 26 bases between. Germline-derived CDR1 and CDR2 are LNHDA and SQIVND (reference sequence). This CDR3 comprises 19 residues. The CDR3, as DNA: TGTGCCAGTAGTATAGGGGTAGTGGGCGGGCCCCGGCCGAATAATGAGCAGTTCTTC. It translates to CASSIGVVGGPRPNNEQFF. Full variable domain (outside the CDR3, taken from reference TRBV19 and TRBJ2-1): DGGITQSPKYLFRKEGQNVTLSCEQNLNHDAMYWYRQDPGQGLRLIYYSQIVNDFQKGDIAEGYSVSREKKESFPLTVTSAQKNPTAFYLCASSIGVVGGPRPNNEQFFGPGTRLTVL.

This clonotype was seen once. The genes are TRBV20-1 and TRBJ2-7, with 8 nucleotides matching TRBD1. V was pared by 3 bases and J by 6 bases, with 7 bases of the junction left unmatched. Germline CDR1 reads DFQATT; CDR2 reads SNEGSKA (reference sequence). This CDR3 region has 13 residues. In DNA form, the CDR3 reads TGCAGTGCTAGTGCGACAGGGGAATTCGAGCAGTACTTC. It yields the protein CSASATGEFEQYF.

This clonotype was seen many times. The chain is built from TRBV7-9 and TRBJ2-3, with D hard to call. The V gene lost 6 bases and the J gene lost 6 bases, with 13 bases spanning the gap. The CDR3 covers 13 residues. Germline lookup yields CDR1 SEHNR and CDR2 FQNEAQ (reference sequence). CDR3 in amino acids: CASREVLSDTQYF. CDR3 sequence (DNA): TGTGCCAGCAGGGAAGTTTTATCGGATACGCAGTATTTT.

Sample share makes this clonotype medium-sized (0.01 to 0.1%). J is TRBJ1-5 and V is TRBV15; 7 bases are a match to TRBD1. Germline V gene lookup returns CDR1 LNHNV and CDR2 YYDKDF (reference sequence). Unmatched junction bases numbered 6, after V lost 2 bases and J lost 5 bases. The CDR3 consists of 15 residues. CDR3 sequence: CATSRTGVGDQPQHF. CDR3 in DNA: TGTGCCACCAGCAGAACAGGGGTCGGGGATCAGCCCCAGCATTTT.

The table lists this clonotype with many counts. The J gene is TRBJ1-1, the V gene TRBV6-4, with D tentatively TRBD1 (5 bases). This CDR3 has 14 residues. In germline, CDR1 is MRHNA, CDR2 SNTAGT. Trimming took 0 bases from V and 10 from J, leaving 15 bases between them. This chain's CDR3 is CASSDSSDQRGAFF. The CDR3 DNA reads as TGTGCCAGCAGTGACTCCTCGGACCAAAGGGGAGCTTTCTTT.

This clonotype was counted ten times or more. The chain joins TRBV5-6 to TRBJ1-2, with D uncertain. Looked up from germline, CDR1 is SGHDT and CDR2 is YYEEEE. This CDR3 comprises 14 residues. Trimming shortened V by 1 base and J by 10 bases, and 17 bases separated the two germline ends. The CDR3 DNA reads TGTGCCAGCAGCTTGAAGGGATCACCCTTGGCCTACACCTTC. Residues: CASSLKGSPLAYTF.

This clonotype was counted at least ten times. The chain combines TRBV6-6 with TRBJ2-2; D remains unclear. The germline V gene encodes CDR1 MNHNY and CDR2 SVGAGI (reference sequence). The CDR3 sequence is 12 residues long. Trimming removed 6 bases from V and 7 bases from J, with 9 bases in between. The CDR3 loop reads CASSRPFGELFF. CDR3 in DNA: TGTGCCAGCAGCCGACCCTTCGGGGAGCTGTTTTTT.

This chain joins TRBV10-3 and TRBJ2-7, with D perhaps TRBD1 (5 bases). The V end was cut by 6 bases, the J end by 2 bases, with 14 bases between. CDR3 size: 14 residues. Germline V gene sequence: CDR1 ENHRY, CDR2 SYGVKD. The CDR3 here is CAISNDDRPYEQYF. Here the CDR3 DNA reads TGTGCCATCAGCAATGACGACAGACCCTACGAGCAGTACTTC.

The chain carries TRBV12-3 or TRBV12-4 and TRBJ1-2; perhaps TRBD1 as D (6 bases). Trimming left V 1 base short and J 4 bases short, with 19 bases between. The length of the CDR3 is 17 residues. CDR3 coding DNA: TGTGCCAGCAGTTTAGGGACAGACTCGCAGACTGCCTATGGCTACACCTTC. Amino acids: CASSLGTDSQTAYGYTF.

This clonotype came up a few times. This chain uses TRBV3-1 with TRBJ2-5; 7 bases agree with TRBD1. The CDR3 has 14 residues. The V segment lost 4 bases and the J segment 5 bases; nucleotides outside the gene matches: 7. Germline lookup yields CDR1 LGHDT and CDR2 YNNKEL (reference sequence). For the CDR3, the DNA is TGTGCCAGCAGCCCCACGACAGGGAGCGAGACCCAGTACTTC. Its protein product is CASSPTTGSETQYF.

This clonotype was seen many times. The chain links TRBV20-1 to TRBJ2-5, with TRBD1 matching over 8 bases. This CDR3 comprises 12 residues. CDR1 is DFQATT, CDR2 SNEGSKA, per germline (reference sequence). V gave up 5 bases and J gave up 4 bases; unmatched junction bases: 3. CDR3 bases: TGCAGTGCTTCACAGGGGGGAGAGACCCAGTACTTC. Its protein is CSASQGGETQYF.